One sample yielded the 23 T cell receptor beta chains listed below, sequenced in a study of shared T cell receptors in the human thymus. This table comes from immunoSEQ multiplex PCR, and its TCRdb copy is limited to in-frame clones, with some not included. The repertoire includes 700,000 or so clones, approximately 83% of them detected once, and more than 0.008% sits in the top ten. These data also formed part of another study, on human thymus T cells.

The sample taken for sequencing was thymocytes. The receptors derive from a girl under two years old with a congenital heart defect.

This chain uses TRBV27 with TRBJ2-3, with no clear D. Trimming removed 10 bases at V and 2 bases at J, with 16 bases between. The CDR3 runs 14 residues. Germline CDR1 is MNHEY and CDR2 is SMNVEV (reference sequence). Here the CDR3 reads CAKYQHLPTDTQYF. CDR3 sequence (DNA): TGTGCCAAATACCAACATCTCCCCACAGATACGCAGTATTTT.

The chain is built from TRBV28 and TRBJ1-2; D is possibly TRBD1 (6 bases). Trimming removed 8 bases at V and 5 bases at J, with 18 bases between. Looked up from germline, CDR1 is MDHEN and CDR2 is SYDVKM. The CDR3 contains 14 residues. CDR3: CASASQGVGYGYTF. In nucleotides, the CDR3 is TGTGCCAGCGCTTCACAGGGAGTTGGGTATGGCTACACCTTC.

CDR3 in DNA: TGCGCCAGCAGCTTGGCCGTGGTCACTACTCCCACTGGGGCCAACGTCCTGACTTTC. Its protein product is CASSLAVVTTPTGANVLTF. The chain couples TRBV5-1 to TRBJ2-6; D is unclear. CDR1 and CDR2 from the germline V gene are SGHRS and YFSETQ. This CDR3 has 19 residues. V lost 0 bases and J 2 bases, leaving 18 bases between the germline ends. The whole variable domain, filled in from reference TRBV5-1 and TRBJ2-6, reads KAGVTQTPRYLIKTRGQQVTLSCSPISGHRSVSWYQQTPGQGLQFLFEYFSETQRNKGNFPGRFSGRQFSNSRSEMNVSTLELGDSALYLCASSLAVVTTPTGANVLTFGAGSRLTVL.

The CDR3 nucleotides are TGTGCCACCAGCAGAGCCGTGGGCGGACATAGCACAGATACGCAGTATTTT. It is translated as CATSRAVGGHSTDTQYF. The chain uses TRBV15 and TRBJ2-3, with a tentative D call TRBD1 (5 bases). This CDR3 spans 17 amino acids. Per germline, CDR1 LNHNV and CDR2 YYDKDF (reference sequence). V was cut by 1 base and J by 0 bases, with 14 bases left in between.

The V gene is TRBV2, the J gene TRBJ1-1, with D tentatively TRBD1 (5 bases). This CDR3 contains 15 residues. Per germline, CDR1 SNHLY and CDR2 FYNNEI. V lost 1 base, J lost 6 bases, and 15 bases lay in between. The CDR3 spells CASSEVGTGRAEAFF. CDR3 in DNA: TGTGCCAGCAGTGAAGTCGGGACTGGAAGGGCTGAAGCTTTCTTT.

The chain employs TRBV10-2 and TRBJ1-1, with 8 bases aligning to TRBD1. The junction had 9 bases not matched to a gene; V was cut back by 8 bases and J by 1 base. The CDR3 is 15 amino acids. Germline CDR1 WSHSY, CDR2 SAAADI. CDR3 sequence: CASSGQGVSNTEAFF. CDR3 DNA: TGCGCCAGCTCTGGACAGGGAGTGTCGAACACTGAAGCTTTCTTT.

V is TRBV7-2 and J is TRBJ1-1; weak D call: TRBD1 (5 bases). Trimming shortened V by 5 bases and J by 0 bases, and 10 bases separated the two germline ends. From germline, CDR1 is SGHTA and CDR2 FQGNSA. The CDR3 contains 14 residues. The chain's CDR3 is CASSQPGMNTEAFF. The CDR3 nucleotides read TGTGCCAGCAGCCAGCCAGGGATGAACACTGAAGCTTTCTTT.

The V gene is TRBV27, the J gene TRBJ2-3; 8 bases align to TRBD1. V lost 6 bases, J lost 3 bases, and 11 bases stayed unmatched. The CDR3 contains 16 residues. CDR1 and CDR2 (germline): MNHEY, SMNVEV (reference sequence). CDR3 nucleotide sequence: TGTGCCAGCAGCACTATCCGGGACAGGAAAACAGATACGCAGTATTTT. It translates to CASSTIRDRKTDTQYF.

Turning to this clone: Other nucleotide sequences in the sample specify the same CDR3. The chain is built from TRBV2 and TRBJ2-1; perhaps TRBD2 as D (5 bases). This CDR3 has 14 residues. Trimming cost V 6 bases and J 5 bases, with 14 bases left between them. Looked up from germline, CDR1 is SNHLY and CDR2 is FYNNEI. DNA of the CDR3: TGTGCCAGCAGCCGGGGAGACCAAAACAATGAGCAGTTCTTC. It codes for CASSRGDQNNEQFF. The full variable domain, with the rest looked up from reference TRBV2 and TRBJ2-1, is EPEVTQTPSHQVTQMGQEVILRCVPISNHLYFYWYRQILGQKVEFLVSFYNNEISEKSEIFDDQFSVERPDGSNFTLKIRSTKLEDSAMYFCASSRGDQNNEQFFGPGTRLTVL.

The genes are TRBV4-1 and TRBJ1-4; no clear D. Trimming left V 0 bases short and J 8 bases short, with 13 bases between. The CDR3 length is 15 residues. CDR1 is MGHRA, CDR2 YSYEKL, per germline. Here the CDR3 reads CASSQDRSNSEKLFF. CDR3 nucleotide sequence: TGCGCCAGCAGCCAAGATCGATCAAACAGCGAAAAACTGTTTTTT.

The chain carries TRBV4-1 and TRBJ1-2; 11 bases are a match to TRBD1. The junction had 19 bases not matched to a gene; V was cut back by 0 bases and J by 4 bases. Germline V gives CDR1 MGHRA, CDR2 YSYEKL. This CDR3 contains 21 residues. The CDR3 DNA sequence: TGCGCCAGCAGCCAAGAATTTCGAAGGGGACGGGGACAGGGGGGACCCTATGGCTACACCTTC. This gives the protein CASSQEFRRGRGQGGPYGYTF.

This clone showed up just once. The V and J genes are TRBV7-7 and TRBJ2-7; 8 bases map to TRBD1. Unmatched junction bases numbered 6, after V lost 3 bases and J lost 5 bases. The CDR3 has 14 residues. Germline loops: CDR1 SSHAT, CDR2 FNYEAQ (reference sequence). Here the CDR3 reads CASSFRQGSHEQYF. In DNA form, the CDR3 reads TGTGCCAGCAGCTTCCGACAGGGGAGCCACGAGCAGTACTTC.

This clone showed up just once. The V and J genes are TRBV4-3 and TRBJ2-1, with 11 positions matching TRBD1. Trimming took 5 bases from V and 9 from J; bases not matched to a gene: 12. Germline-derived CDR1 and CDR2 are LGHNA and YSLEER. The CDR3 runs to 16 residues. For the CDR3, the DNA is TGCGCCAGCAGCGTTGGGCAGGGACAGGGGGTTGGTGAGCAGTTCTTC. Translation: CASSVGQGQGVGEQFF.

The sample holds one count of this clone. The chain uses TRBV18 and TRBJ1-2; D may be TRBD1 (5 bases). CDR3 length: 15 residues. The germline CDR1 and CDR2 sequences are KGHSH and LQKENI. The V end lost 6 bases, the J end lost 0 bases, and 14 bases lay between the germline ends. This chain's CDR3 is CASSPTPTANYGYTF. CDR3 coding DNA: TGTGCCAGCTCCCCAACCCCGACAGCTAACTATGGCTACACCTTC. The variable domain in full, completed from reference TRBV18 and TRBJ1-2, reads NAGVMQNPRHLVRRRGQEARLRCSPMKGHSHVYWYRQLPEEGLKFMVYLQKENIIDESGMPKERFSAEFPKEGPSILRIQQVVRGDSAAYFCASSPTPTANYGYTFGSGTRLTVV.

The rearrangement joins TRBV7-8 to TRBJ2-7, with D possibly matching TRBD2 (6 bases). Trimming cost V 4 bases and J 2 bases, with 15 bases left between them. The germline gives CDR1 SGHVS, CDR2 FQNEAQ. The CDR3 spans 15 residues. CDR3 coding DNA: TGTGCCAGCAGCTACAATCGGGGGTCCCCCTACGAGCAGTACTTC. Its translation is CASSYNRGSPYEQYF.

This clone was detected only once. The chain recombines TRBV19 with TRBJ1-5, with 11 bases aligning to TRBD1. From germline, CDR1 is LNHDA and CDR2 SQIVND (reference sequence). V was pared by 9 bases and J by 5 bases, with 3 bases of the junction left unmatched. CDR3 size: 13 residues. CDR3 region: CARPGQGDQPQHF. As DNA, the CDR3 is TGTGCCAGACCGGGACAGGGGGATCAGCCCCAGCATTTT.

This sequence joins TRBV30 and TRBJ2-3; TRBD1 agrees at 8 bases. The CDR3 covers 14 residues. Trimming removed 5 bases from V and 2 bases from J; junction bases left unmatched: 6. Per germline, CDR1 GTSNPN and CDR2 SVGIG (reference sequence). The CDR3 here is CAWGTGLNTDTQYF. CDR3 coding DNA: TGTGCCTGGGGGACAGGATTAAACACAGATACGCAGTATTTT.

The V gene is TRBV2, the J gene TRBJ2-3, with 9 bases identical to TRBD1. The ends lost 4 bases at V and 4 bases at J; junction bases unmatched: 18. Per the germline V gene, CDR1 is SNHLY and CDR2 is FYNNEI. The CDR3 runs to 19 residues. This chain's CDR3 is CASSGLLRLTGGHPDTQYF. The CDR3 DNA sequence: TGTGCCAGCAGTGGTCTTTTGCGACTGACAGGGGGGCATCCAGATACGCAGTATTTT. Together with reference TRBV2 and TRBJ2-3, the CDR3 gives the full variable domain: EPEVTQTPSHQVTQMGQEVILRCVPISNHLYFYWYRQILGQKVEFLVSFYNNEISEKSEIFDDQFSVERPDGSNFTLKIRSTKLEDSAMYFCASSGLLRLTGGHPDTQYFGPGTRLTVL.

The chain has TRBV19 and TRBJ2-7, with TRBD1 as a possible D gene (6 bases). CDR1 and CDR2 from the germline V gene are LNHDA and SQIVND (reference sequence). CDR3 length equals 13 residues. Deletions cut 3 bases from V and 3 bases from J, with 9 bases between. This CDR3 is CASSMGHHYEQYF. The CDR3 nucleotides are TGTGCCAGTAGTATGGGACACCACTACGAGCAGTACTTC.

The rearrangement uses TRBV5-1 and TRBJ2-1, with a possible D match to TRBD2 (6 bases). The CDR3 contains 15 residues. V shed 4 bases and J shed 10 bases, with 21 bases lying between them. CDR1 is SGHRS, CDR2 YFSETQ, per germline. As DNA, the CDR3 is TGCGCCAGCAGCCCAAATAGGGGACTGACTATCGAGCAGTTCTTC. This encodes CASSPNRGLTIEQFF.

For this clone: This sample includes further DNA sequences coding for the same CDR3. The V call is TRBV6-1, the J call TRBJ1-2; 10 bases are a match to TRBD1. Trimming removed 7 bases from V and 4 bases from J; junction bases left unmatched: 3. The CDR3 spans 13 residues. CDR1 and CDR2 (germline): MNHNS, SASEGT. The CDR3 protein is CASTRTGGYGYTF. In nucleotides, the CDR3 is TGTGCCAGCACTAGGACAGGGGGCTATGGCTACACCTTC.

The CDR3 nucleotides are TGTGCCAGCAGCACCCTCGGGGGATTAGGGTCCAATGAGCAGTTCTTC. Translated: CASSTLGGLGSNEQFF. This chain connects TRBV7-2 to TRBJ2-1; tentatively, D is TRBD2 (6 bases). The V end lost 5 bases, the J end lost 6 bases, and 20 bases lay between the germline ends. The CDR3 is 16 residues long. Germline CDR1 is SGHTA and CDR2 is FQGNSA.

The CDR3 DNA is TGTGCCAGCAGTTTAAGACAGGTCGGACGGCAGCCCCAGCATTTT. Residues: CASSLRQVGRQPQHF. The V gene is TRBV28, the J gene TRBJ1-5; the D gene is possibly TRBD1 (6 bases). V was clipped by 2 bases and J by 7 bases, with 15 bases between them. The CDR3 sequence is 15 residues long. The germline V gene encodes CDR1 MDHEN and CDR2 SYDVKM.